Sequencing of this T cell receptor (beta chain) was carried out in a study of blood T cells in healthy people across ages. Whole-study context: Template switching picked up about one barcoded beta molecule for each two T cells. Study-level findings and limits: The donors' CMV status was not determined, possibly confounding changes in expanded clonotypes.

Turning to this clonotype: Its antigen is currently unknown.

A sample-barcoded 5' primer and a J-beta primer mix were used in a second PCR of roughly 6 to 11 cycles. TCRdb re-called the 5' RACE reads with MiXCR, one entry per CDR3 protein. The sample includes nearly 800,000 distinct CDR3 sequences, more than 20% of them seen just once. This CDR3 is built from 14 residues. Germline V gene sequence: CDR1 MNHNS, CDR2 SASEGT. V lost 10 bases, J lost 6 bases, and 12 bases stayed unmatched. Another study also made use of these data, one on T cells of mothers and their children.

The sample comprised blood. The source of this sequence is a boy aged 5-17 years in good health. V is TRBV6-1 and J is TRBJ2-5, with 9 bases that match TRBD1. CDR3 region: CAIDDRGIWKTQYF. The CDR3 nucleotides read TGTGCCATCGACGACAGGGGGATATGGAAGACCCAGTACTTC.